These 21 T cell receptor beta chains came from one sample sequenced in a study of T cell changes during pregnancy in multiple sclerosis. Assay used: immunoSEQ multiplex PCR; TCRdb lists only in-frame clones, some missing. The sample yields approximately 100,000 clones, around 90% seen once. The sequences come from peripheral blood, collected before pregnancy. The receptors were gathered from a female donor with multiple sclerosis, enrolled in a pregnancy study.

The chain combines TRBV5-5 with TRBJ2-1; the match to TRBD1 covers 9 bases. V shed 2 bases, J shed 6 bases, and the junction held 6 bases outside the gene matches. This CDR3 is 15 amino acids long. In germline, CDR1 is SGHKS, CDR2 YYEKEE (reference sequence). The CDR3 sequence is CASSLALGQGNEQFF. The CDR3 DNA sequence: TGTGCCAGCAGCTTAGCGCTGGGACAGGGCAATGAGCAGTTCTTC.

The V gene is TRBV6-5, the J gene TRBJ2-6; D is uncertain. V lost 6 bases, J lost 4 bases, and 10 bases lay in between. This CDR3 contains 14 residues. CDR1 MNHEY and CDR2 SVGAGI come from the germline V gene. CDR3 coding DNA: TGTGCCAGCAGCGACATCTCCGGGGCCAACGTCCTGACTTTC. Translation: CASSDISGANVLTF.

The chain links TRBV6-1 to TRBJ2-7; 14 nucleotides align to TRBD2. Germline CDR1 and CDR2: MNHNS and SASEGT. The CDR3 runs to 15 residues. The ends lost 5 bases at V and 10 bases at J; junction bases unmatched: 10. The CDR3, as DNA: TGTGCCAGCAGTTCACCGGGACTAGCGGGAGATCCCCAGTACTTC. It specifies CASSSPGLAGDPQYF.

The genes are TRBV7-3 and TRBJ2-7, with D possibly matching TRBD2 (6 bases). The germline V gene has CDR1 SGHTA and CDR2 FQGTGA. V lost 2 bases and J 4 bases, leaving 15 bases between the germline ends. This CDR3 region has 15 residues. The CDR3 sequence: CASSLAGTAYYEQYF. DNA for the CDR3: TGTGCCAGCAGCTTAGCCGGGACTGCTTATTACGAGCAGTACTTC.

The chain combines TRBV13 with TRBJ2-7; 9 bases fit TRBD2. The germline gives CDR1 PRHDT, CDR2 FYEKMQ (reference sequence). The V segment lost 1 base and the J segment 5 bases; nucleotides outside the gene matches: 3. This CDR3 region has 14 residues. The DNA of the CDR3 is TGTGCCAGCAGCTTAGTGGCTAGCGGGGACGAGCAGTACTTC. Encoded protein: CASSLVASGDEQYF.

The chain joins TRBV5-6 to TRBJ1-2, with D perhaps matching TRBD1 (5 bases). V was trimmed by 2 bases and J by 4 bases, leaving 15 bases between them. Germline V gives CDR1 SGHDT, CDR2 YYEEEE. CDR3 size: 15 residues. The CDR3 reads CASSLPHGQGYGYTF. The CDR3 DNA is TGTGCCAGCAGCTTACCTCACGGGCAGGGCTATGGCTACACCTTC.

The V gene is TRBV7-8, the J gene TRBJ2-3, with D perhaps TRBD2 (6 bases). This CDR3 region has 14 residues. V was clipped by 5 bases and J by 4 bases, with 13 bases between them. CDR1 SGHVS and CDR2 FQNEAQ come from the germline V gene. DNA of the CDR3: TGTGCCAGCAGCGTGTGGAGGGCCCCAGATACGCAGTATTTT. It specifies CASSVWRAPDTQYF. Variable domain in full (rest from reference TRBV7-8 and TRBJ2-3): GAGVSQSPRYKVAKRGQDVALRCDPISGHVSLFWYQQALGQGPEFLTYFQNEAQLDKSGLPSDRFFAERPEGSVSTLKIQRTQQEDSAVYLCASSVWRAPDTQYFGPGTRLTVL.

The J gene is TRBJ2-1, the V gene TRBV28, with 7 bases matching TRBD1. Germline assignment: CDR1 MDHEN and CDR2 SYDVKM. Losses at the gene ends were 4 bases for V and 9 bases for J; bases not matched to a gene: 9. The CDR3 is made up of 14 amino acids. The CDR3: CASSSADRVGEQFF. CDR3 bases: TGTGCCAGCAGTTCGGCTGACAGGGTAGGTGAGCAGTTCTTC.

The CDR3 DNA reads TGTGCCAGCAGCCTGGGAGGGGGGGCGAACACCGGGGAGCTGTTTTTT. It encodes CASSLGGGANTGELFF. This chain joins TRBV5-6 and TRBJ2-2, with D possibly TRBD2 on 7 matching bases. Germline V CDR1 and CDR2: SGHDT, YYEEEE. Trimming stripped 4 bases from V and 0 bases from J, with 13 bases between. CDR3 length equals 16 residues.

This clone came up once. This chain joins TRBV11-2 and TRBJ1-6; 8 nucleotides match TRBD1. The ends lost 4 bases at V and 8 bases at J; junction bases unmatched: 4. The CDR3 is 14 amino acids. Per the germline V gene, CDR1 is SGHAT and CDR2 is FQNNGV. CDR3 nucleotides: TGTGCCAGCAGCTGGAACAGGGGGGATTCACCCCTCCACTTT. This encodes CASSWNRGDSPLHF. The variable domain in full, completed from reference TRBV11-2 and TRBJ1-6, reads EAGVAQSPRYKIIEKRQSVAFWCNPISGHATLYWYQQILGQGPKLLIQFQNNGVVDDSQLPKDRFSAERLKGVDSTLKIQPAKLEDSAVYLCASSWNRGDSPLHFGNGTRLTVT.

This chain links TRBV13 with TRBJ2-2, with TRBD2 matching 8 bases. With V trimmed by 0 bases and J by 6 bases, 3 bases remained unmatched. The CDR3 totals 15 residues. Per the germline V gene, CDR1 is PRHDT and CDR2 is FYEKMQ (reference sequence). CDR3 region: CASSLGAGDPGELFF. The CDR3 DNA reads TGTGCCAGCAGCTTAGGAGCGGGAGACCCCGGGGAGCTGTTTTTT.

The DNA for the CDR3 is TGTGCCAGTAGTATACAGGGACTAGCGAATACCTACGAGCAGTACTTC. Its protein product is CASSIQGLANTYEQYF. The chain has TRBV19 and TRBJ2-7; 10 bases line up with TRBD2. This CDR3 spans 16 amino acids. Germline lookup yields CDR1 LNHDA and CDR2 SQIVND (reference sequence). V was pared by 2 bases and J by 2 bases, with 6 bases of the junction left unmatched.

This chain uses TRBV7-2 with TRBJ2-1, with TRBD2 matching over 7 bases. Trimming at V came to 5 bases and at J to 4 bases, leaving 5 bases not matched to a gene. Germline lookup yields CDR1 SGHTA and CDR2 FQGNSA. CDR3 length equals 14 residues. The DNA of the CDR3 is TGTGCCAGCAGCAGCGAGCGGGGATACAATGAGCAGTTCTTC. It is translated as CASSSERGYNEQFF.

This CDR3 is CASSPEGSSPLHF. In DNA, the CDR3 is TGTGCCAGCTCACCAGAAGGGAGCTCACCCCTCCACTTT. The chain combines TRBV18 with TRBJ1-6; the D is unclear. The CDR3 extends over 13 amino acids. V dropped 2 bases and J dropped 10 bases, with 9 bases sitting between them. From germline, CDR1 is KGHSH and CDR2 LQKENI.

The V and J genes are TRBV19 and TRBJ1-4; D remains ambiguous. CDR3 length equals 13 residues. The germline gives CDR1 LNHDA, CDR2 SQIVND (reference sequence). Trimming shortened V by 3 bases and J by 7 bases, and 9 bases separated the two germline ends. Here the CDR3 reads CASSMVLCEKLFF. The CDR3 DNA reads as TGTGCCAGTAGTATGGTACTGTGTGAAAAACTGTTTTTT.

This clone was recorded only once. J is TRBJ2-1 and V is TRBV11-2; TRBD2 agrees at 7 bases. The CDR3 has 16 residues. Germline values: CDR1 SGHAT, CDR2 FQNNGV. V shed 4 bases and J 0 bases; nucleotides not matched to a gene: 6. Here the CDR3 reads CASSSRTRISYNEQFF. CDR3 coding DNA: TGTGCCAGCAGCTCCCGGACTAGAATCTCCTACAATGAGCAGTTCTTC.

The chain combines TRBV11-2 with TRBJ1-1, with a weak D call TRBD1 (6 bases). CDR1 SGHAT and CDR2 FQNNGV come from the germline V gene. The CDR3 has 15 residues. The V gene lost 1 base and the J gene lost 4 bases, with 13 bases spanning the gap. The CDR3 region has the DNA TGTGCCAGCAGCTTAGGCCCAGGGGCACGCACTGAAGCTTTCTTT. Protein product: CASSLGPGARTEAFF.

The V call is TRBV2, the J call TRBJ1-6, with D possibly being TRBD1 (5 bases). V shed 4 bases and J shed 5 bases, with 15 bases lying between them. The CDR3 consists of 16 residues. The germline gives CDR1 SNHLY, CDR2 FYNNEI. CDR3 coding DNA: TGTGCCAGCAGTGTCGAAGGGGCATTACATAATTCACCCCTCCACTTT. Protein sequence: CASSVEGALHNSPLHF.

J is TRBJ2-3 and V is TRBV20-1; D is uncertain. Germline CDR1 and CDR2: DFQATT and SNEGSKA (reference sequence). V was cut by 2 bases and J by 6 bases, with 6 bases left in between. The CDR3 is 11 amino acids. As DNA, the CDR3 is TGCAGTGCTAGATGGCTGGATACGCAGTATTTT. Translation gives CSARWLDTQYF.

DNA for the CDR3: TGTGCCAGCAGTGCCAGGGGGGCTTCCTACGAGCAGTACTTC. This sequence encodes CASSARGASYEQYF. J is TRBJ2-7 and V is TRBV6-5; D perhaps matches TRBD1 (7 bases). Germline V lookup: CDR1 MNHEY, CDR2 SVGAGI. The CDR3 totals 14 residues. With 5 bases removed from V and 1 base from J, the gap between germline ends came to 12 bases.

CDR3 sequence: CAISGTGHSNQPQHF. The DNA for the CDR3 is TGTGCCATCAGTGGGACAGGTCATAGCAATCAGCCCCAGCATTTT. This sequence joins TRBV10-3 and TRBJ1-5; 7 bases line up with TRBD1. CDR1 is ENHRY and CDR2 is SYGVKD in the germline V gene. The CDR3 length is 15 residues. V gave up 4 bases and J gave up 0 bases; unmatched junction bases: 3.